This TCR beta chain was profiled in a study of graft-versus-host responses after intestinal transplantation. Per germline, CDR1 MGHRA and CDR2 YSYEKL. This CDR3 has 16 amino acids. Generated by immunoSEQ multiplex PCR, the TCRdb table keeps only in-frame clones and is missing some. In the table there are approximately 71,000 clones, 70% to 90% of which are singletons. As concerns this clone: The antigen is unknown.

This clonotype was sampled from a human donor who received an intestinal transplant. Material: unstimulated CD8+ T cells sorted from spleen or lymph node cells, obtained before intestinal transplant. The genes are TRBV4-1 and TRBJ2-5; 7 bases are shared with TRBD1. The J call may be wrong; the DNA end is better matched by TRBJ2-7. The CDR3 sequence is CASSQDRDSVAYEQYF. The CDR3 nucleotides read TGCGCCAGCAGCCAAGATCGGGACAGCGTCGCCTACGAGCAGTACTTC.